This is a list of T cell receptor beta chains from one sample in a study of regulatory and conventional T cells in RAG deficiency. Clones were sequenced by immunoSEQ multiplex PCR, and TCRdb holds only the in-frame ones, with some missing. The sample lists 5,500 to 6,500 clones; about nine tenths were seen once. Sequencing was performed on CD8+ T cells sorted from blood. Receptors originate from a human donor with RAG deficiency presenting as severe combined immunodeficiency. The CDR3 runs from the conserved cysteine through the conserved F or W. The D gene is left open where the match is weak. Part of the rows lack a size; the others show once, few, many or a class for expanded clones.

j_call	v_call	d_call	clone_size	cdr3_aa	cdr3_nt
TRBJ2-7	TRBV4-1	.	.	CASSQVAAGEQYF	TGCGCCAGCAGCCAAGTCGCCGCGGGCGAGCAGTACTTC
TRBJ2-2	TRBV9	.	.	CASSDPPGELFF	TGTGCCAGCAGCGACCCTCCCGGGGAGCTGTTTTTT
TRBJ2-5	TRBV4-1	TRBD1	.	CASSHRTGTGETQYF	TGCGCCAGCAGCCATAGAACGGGGACAGGAGAGACCCAGTACTTC
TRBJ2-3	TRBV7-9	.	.	CASRANWDQHTDTQYF	TGTGCCAGCAGGGCCAATTGGGACCAGCACACAGATACGCAGTATTTT
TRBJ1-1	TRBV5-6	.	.	CASSRTENTEAFF	TGTGCCAGCAGCCGAACGGAGAACACTGAAGCTTTCTTT
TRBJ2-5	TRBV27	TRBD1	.	CASSPRTGRETQYF	TGTGCCAGCAGTCCCCGGACAGGGCGAGAGACCCAGTACTTC
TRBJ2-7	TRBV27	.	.	CASSLAGNSEQYF	TGTGCCAGCAGTTTAGCGGGAAATAGCGAGCAGTACTTC
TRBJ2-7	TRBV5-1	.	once	CASSLDQGLSYEQYF	TGCGCCAGCAGCTTGGACCAGGGACTTTCCTACGAGCAGTACTTC
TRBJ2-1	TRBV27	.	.	CASSLLNEQFF	TGTGCCAGCAGTTTATTGAATGAGCAGTTCTTC
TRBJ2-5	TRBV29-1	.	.	CSVGTGTDQETQYF	TGCAGCGTTGGGACCGGGACGGACCAAGAGACCCAGTACTTC
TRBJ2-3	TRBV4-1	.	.	CASSQEDRSTDTQYF	TGCGCCAGCAGCCAAGAGGACAGAAGCACAGATACGCAGTATTTT
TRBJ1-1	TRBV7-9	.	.	CASSPTTDLTEAFF	TGTGCCAGCAGCCCAACGACAGATCTCACTGAAGCTTTCTTT
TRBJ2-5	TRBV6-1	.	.	CASSEADGNQETQYF	TGTGCCAGCAGTGAAGCGGACGGTAACCAAGAGACCCAGTACTTC
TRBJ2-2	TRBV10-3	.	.	CAISETGQNTGELFF	TGTGCCATCAGTGAGACGGGACAGAACACCGGGGAGCTGTTTTTT
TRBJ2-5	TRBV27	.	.	CASSLWTGGGETQYF	TGTGCCAGCAGTTTATGGACAGGAGGGGGGGAGACCCAGTACTTC
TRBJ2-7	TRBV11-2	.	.	CASSLDPGAYYEQYF	TGTGCCAGCAGCTTAGATCCAGGGGCGTACTACGAGCAGTACTTC
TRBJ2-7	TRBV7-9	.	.	CASSPTGYEQYF	TGTGCCAGCAGCCCCACGGGCTACGAGCAGTACTTC
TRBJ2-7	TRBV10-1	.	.	CASSESFYEQYF	TGCGCCAGCAGTGAATCTTTTTACGAGCAGTACTTC
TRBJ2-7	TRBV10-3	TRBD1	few	CAISEWGQDEQYF	TGTGCCATCAGTGAGTGGGGACAGGACGAGCAGTACTTC
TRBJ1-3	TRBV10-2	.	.	CASSPGGGGNTIYF	TGCGCCAGCAGTCCGGGCGGTGGTGGAAACACCATATATTTT
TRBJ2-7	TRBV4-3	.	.	CASSQGHLYEQYF	TGCGCCAGCAGCCAGGGACACCTCTACGAGCAGTACTTC
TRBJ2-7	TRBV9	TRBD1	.	CASSGQGYEQYF	TGTGCCAGCAGCGGACAGGGGTACGAGCAGTACTTC
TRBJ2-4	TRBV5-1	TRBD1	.	CASGPGQGNIQYF	TGCGCCAGCGGCCCGGGACAGGGAAACATTCAGTACTTC
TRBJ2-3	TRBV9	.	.	CASSGGASTDTQYF	TGTGCCAGCAGCGGAGGGGCTAGCACAGATACGCAGTATTTT
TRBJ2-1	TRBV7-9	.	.	CASSPGAGPSYNEQFF	TGTGCCAGCAGCCCAGGGGCAGGACCGTCCTACAATGAGCAGTTCTTC
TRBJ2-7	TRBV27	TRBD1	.	CASSFGAGGYEQYF	TGTGCCAGCAGTTTCGGAGCAGGGGGATACGAGCAGTACTTC
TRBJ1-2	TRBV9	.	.	CASSVGYYGYTF	TGTGCCAGCAGCGTAGGGTACTATGGCTACACCTTC
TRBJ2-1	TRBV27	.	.	CASSLVPPLEPDNEQFF	TGTGCCAGCAGTTTAGTTCCCCCTCTCGAGCCAGACAATGAGCAGTTCTTC
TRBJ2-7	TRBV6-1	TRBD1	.	CASSTGGYEQYF	TGTGCCAGCTCGACAGGGGGCTACGAGCAGTACTTC
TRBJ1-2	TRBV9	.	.	CASSVAEQGVLGYTF	TGTGCCAGCAGCGTAGCGGAACAGGGCGTACTCGGCTACACCTTC
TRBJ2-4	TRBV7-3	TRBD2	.	CASSLLAGGPNIQYF	TGTGCCAGCAGCTTACTAGCGGGAGGGCCAAACATTCAGTACTTC
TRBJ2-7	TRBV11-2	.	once	CASSSGTWSYEQYF	TGTGCCAGCAGCTCCGGGACCTGGTCGTACGAGCAGTACTTC
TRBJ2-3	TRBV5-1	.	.	CASSLGEGDTDTQYF	TGCGCCAGCAGCTTGGGGGAAGGTGACACAGATACGCAGTATTTT
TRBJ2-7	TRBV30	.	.	CAWSVPGVEQYF	TGTGCCTGGAGTGTACCAGGGGTCGAGCAGTACTTC
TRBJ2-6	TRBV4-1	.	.	CASSRHSGANVLTF	TGCGCCAGCAGCCGACACTCTGGGGCCAACGTCCTGACTTTC
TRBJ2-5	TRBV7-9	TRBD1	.	CASSLAGTGGETQYF	TGTGCCAGCAGCTTGGCCGGGACAGGCGGGGAGACCCAGTACTTC
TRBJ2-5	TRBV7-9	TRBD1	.	CASSFRQGKTQYF	TGTGCCAGCAGCTTCAGACAGGGAAAGACCCAGTACTTC
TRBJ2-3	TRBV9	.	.	CASSAQGRPSTDTQYF	TGTGCCAGCAGCGCCCAGGGGAGGCCTAGCACAGATACGCAGTATTTT
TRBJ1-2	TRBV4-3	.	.	CASSQDVGNYGYTF	TGCGCCAGCAGCCAAGATGTCGGTAACTATGGCTACACCTTC
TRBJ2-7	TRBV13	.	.	CASSLGNPWEQYF	TGTGCCAGCAGCTTAGGCAATCCCTGGGAGCAGTACTTC
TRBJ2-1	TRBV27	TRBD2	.	CATRGGYNEQFF	TGTGCCACCCGGGGGGGCTACAATGAGCAGTTCTTC
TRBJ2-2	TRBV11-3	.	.	CASSLRPVTGELFF	TGTGCCAGCAGCTTACGACCGGTCACCGGGGAGCTGTTTTTT
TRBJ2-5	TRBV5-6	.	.	CASSLAVQETQYF	TGTGCCAGCAGCTTGGCCGTCCAAGAGACCCAGTACTTC
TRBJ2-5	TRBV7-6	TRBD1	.	CASSLAVGGEVETQYF	TGTGCCAGCAGCTTAGCGGTAGGGGGCGAAGTAGAGACCCAGTACTTC
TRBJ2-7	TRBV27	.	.	CASSSSSYEQYF	TGTGCCAGCAGTTCCAGCTCCTACGAGCAGTACTTC
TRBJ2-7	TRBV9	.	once	CASSTRDRPYEQYF	TGTGCCAGCAGCACCCGGGACCGCCCCTACGAGCAGTACTTC
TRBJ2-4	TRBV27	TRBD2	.	CASSPPAGLAKNIQYF	TGTGCCAGCAGTCCCCCAGCGGGACTAGCCAAAAACATTCAGTACTTC
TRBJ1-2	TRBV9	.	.	CASSGDLLEGYTF	TGTGCCAGCAGCGGCGACCTTCTGGAAGGCTACACCTTC
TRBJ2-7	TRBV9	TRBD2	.	CASSVAPSGYEQYF	TGTGCCAGCAGCGTAGCCCCTAGCGGCTACGAGCAGTACTTC
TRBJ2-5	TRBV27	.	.	CASSSYRALEETQYF	TGTGCCAGCAGTTCGTACAGGGCTCTGGAGGAGACCCAGTACTTC
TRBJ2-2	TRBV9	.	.	CASSVNTGELFF	TGTGCCAGCAGCGTGAACACCGGGGAGCTGTTTTTT
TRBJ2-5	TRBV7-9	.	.	CASSLRGQETQYF	TGTGCCAGCAGCTTAAGGGGGCAAGAGACCCAGTACTTC
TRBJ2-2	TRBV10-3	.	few	CAIDREDTGELFF	TGTGCCATCGACAGGGAGGACACCGGGGAGCTGTTTTTT
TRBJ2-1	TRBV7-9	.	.	CASSPTAYNEQFF	TGTGCCAGCAGCCCTACGGCCTACAATGAGCAGTTCTTC
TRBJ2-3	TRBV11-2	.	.	CASSLRQGGTDTQYF	TGTGCCAGCAGCTTAAGGCAGGGGGGGACAGATACGCAGTATTTT
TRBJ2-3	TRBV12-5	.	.	CASGLVGGPRAYYTQYF	TGTGCTAGTGGTTTGGTTGGAGGGCCCAGGGCCTACTATACGCAGTATTTT
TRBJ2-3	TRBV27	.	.	CASSPSTDTQYF	TGTGCCAGCAGTCCTAGCACAGATACGCAGTATTTT
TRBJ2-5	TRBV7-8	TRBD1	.	CASSWTGDLETQYF	TGTGCCAGCAGCTGGACAGGGGATTTGGAGACCCAGTACTTC
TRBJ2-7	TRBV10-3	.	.	CAIKKGNEQYF	TGTGCCATCAAGAAGGGTAACGAGCAGTACTTC